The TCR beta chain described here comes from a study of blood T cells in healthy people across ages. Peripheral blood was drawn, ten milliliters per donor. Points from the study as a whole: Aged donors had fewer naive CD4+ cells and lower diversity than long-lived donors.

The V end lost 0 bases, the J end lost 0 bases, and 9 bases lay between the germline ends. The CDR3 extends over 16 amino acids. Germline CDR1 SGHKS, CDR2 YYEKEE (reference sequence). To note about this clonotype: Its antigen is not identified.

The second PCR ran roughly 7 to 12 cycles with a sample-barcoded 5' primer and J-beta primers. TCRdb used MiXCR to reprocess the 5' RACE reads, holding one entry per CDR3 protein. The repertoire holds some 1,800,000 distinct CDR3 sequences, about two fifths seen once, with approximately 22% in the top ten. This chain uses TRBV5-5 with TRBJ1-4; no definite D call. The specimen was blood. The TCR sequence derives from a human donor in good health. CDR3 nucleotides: TGTGCCAGCAGCTTGGTGAATACTCCAACTAATGAAAAACTGTTTTTT. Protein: CASSLVNTPTNEKLFF.